One and the same sample provided the 29 T cell receptor beta chains below, sequenced in a study of cytomegalovirus exposure and HLA in healthy donors. Primers for the PCR totalled 60 Vbeta and 13 Jbeta. The assay was immunoSEQ multiplex PCR, and TCRdb's table has in-frame clones only and misses some. The data show roughly 150,000 clones, more than 75% seen once. The sample taken for sequencing was PBMCs. These receptors were collected from a woman aged 40 to 49 in good health and CMV-seronegative.

The chain links TRBV7-7 to TRBJ2-3, with 10 bases identical to TRBD2. After removal of 1 base from V and 2 bases from J, the junction contained 6 bases not matched to a gene. Germline values: CDR1 SSHAT, CDR2 FNYEAQ (reference sequence). CDR3 length: 17 residues. The CDR3 coding sequence is TGTGCCAGCAGCTTAGGGGCTAGCGGGGGATTCACAGATACGCAGTATTTT. It is translated as CASSLGASGGFTDTQYF. The entire variable domain, with the rest obtained from reference TRBV7-7 and TRBJ2-3, is as follows: GAGVSQSPRYKVTKRGQDVTLRCDPISSHATLYWYQQALGQGPEFLTYFNYEAQPDKSGLPSDRFSAERPEGSISTLTIQRTEQRDSAMYRCASSLGASGGFTDTQYFGPGTRLTVL.

This clone occurred once. The chain carries TRBV11-3 and TRBJ2-3; tentative D call: TRBD2 (5 bases). CDR3 length equals 18 residues. Germline values: CDR1 SGHNT, CDR2 YENEEA. V was trimmed by 4 bases and J by 0 bases, leaving 20 bases between them. CDR3 region: CASSSTVFRGSSTDTQYF. The CDR3 bases are TGTGCCAGCAGCTCCACCGTATTCCGAGGGTCGAGCACAGATACGCAGTATTTT.

This CDR3 reads CASSLGPVFEKLFF. Here the CDR3 DNA reads TGTGCCAGCAGTTTAGGGCCGGTCTTTGAAAAACTGTTTTTT. V usage is TRBV28 and J usage is TRBJ1-4, with D hard to call. Trimming took 2 bases from V and 7 from J, leaving 11 bases between them. This CDR3 region has 14 residues. Germline V lookup: CDR1 MDHEN, CDR2 SYDVKM.

Only a few counts were recorded for this clone. This chain links TRBV2 with TRBJ1-1; 10 bases map to TRBD1. The CDR3 consists of 13 residues. Losses at the gene ends were 6 bases for V and 4 bases for J; bases not matched to a gene: 2. Germline lookup yields CDR1 SNHLY and CDR2 FYNNEI. The CDR3 is CASRTGGATEAFF. The CDR3 coding sequence is TGTGCCAGCAGGACAGGGGGCGCCACTGAAGCTTTCTTT. The whole variable domain, remainder taken from reference TRBV2 and TRBJ1-1, is EPEVTQTPSHQVTQMGQEVILRCVPISNHLYFYWYRQILGQKVEFLVSFYNNEISEKSEIFDDQFSVERPDGSNFTLKIRSTKLEDSAMYFCASRTGGATEAFFGQGTRLTVV.

CDR3 nucleotide sequence: TGCGCCAGCAGCCCCGGACTAGCGGGGGGCTTTAGTGTAGATACGCAGTATTTT. Its translation: CASSPGLAGGFSVDTQYF. V and J are TRBV5-1 and TRBJ2-3; TRBD2 matches 14 bases. CDR1 is SGHRS and CDR2 is YFSETQ in the germline V gene. Trimming cost V 4 bases and J 5 bases; bases outside gene matches: 12. This CDR3 has 18 amino acids.

This clone appeared a single time. The J gene is TRBJ2-1, the V gene TRBV5-1; D might be TRBD1 (6 bases). The CDR3 is made up of 14 amino acids. Trimming pared 2 bases from V and 9 bases from J, leaving 15 bases between. Germline CDR1 reads SGHRS; CDR2 reads YFSETQ. The DNA of the CDR3 is TGCGCCAGCAGCTTAGTCAGGGGATTGAGTGAGCAGTTCTTC. This translates into CASSLVRGLSEQFF.

The chain joins TRBV15 to TRBJ1-6; D ambiguous. V lost 0 bases and J 7 bases, leaving 10 bases between the germline ends. Germline CDR1 LNHNV, CDR2 YYDKDF (reference sequence). This CDR3 is 15 amino acids long. The CDR3 loop reads CATSRDVSGNSPLHF. The CDR3 DNA reads TGTGCCACCAGCAGAGATGTTTCGGGAAATTCACCCCTCCACTTT. Together with reference TRBV15 and TRBJ1-6, the CDR3 gives the full variable domain: DAMVIQNPRYQVTQFGKPVTLSCSQTLNHNVMYWYQQKSSQAPKLLFHYYDKDFNNEADTPDNFQSRRPNTSFCFLDIRSPGLGDTAMYLCATSRDVSGNSPLHFGNGTRLTVT.

The chain carries TRBV6-1 and TRBJ1-5, with a weak D call TRBD1 (5 bases). The CDR3 has 12 residues. Germline V gene lookup returns CDR1 MNHNS and CDR2 SASEGT. Trimming shortened V by 8 bases and J by 1 base, and 6 bases separated the two germline ends. This CDR3 is CASRQSNQPQHF. DNA for the CDR3: TGTGCCAGCCGACAGAGCAATCAGCCCCAGCATTTT.

The chain combines TRBV4-3 with TRBJ2-3; 7 bases match TRBD2. V shed 1 base and J 8 bases; nucleotides not matched to a gene: 9. Germline V lookup: CDR1 LGHNA, CDR2 YSLEER. There are 15 residues in the CDR3. The DNA for the CDR3 is TGCGCCAGCAGCCAAGTACGGGGGGAACCGGGTACGCAGTATTTT. Translation: CASSQVRGEPGTQYF.

This clone was observed a handful of times. CDR3 coding DNA: TGTGCCAGCGAGCGGGGGGACACAGATACGCAGTATTTT. It encodes CASERGDTDTQYF. The chain employs TRBV2 and TRBJ2-3, with 9 bases that match TRBD2. Germline V gives CDR1 SNHLY, CDR2 FYNNEI. J was trimmed by 2 bases and V by 8 bases; bases with no gene match: 2. The length of the CDR3 is 13 residues.

V is TRBV27 and J is TRBJ2-7, with D possibly being TRBD2 (6 bases). CDR1 is MNHEY, CDR2 SMNVEV, per germline (reference sequence). The CDR3 totals 13 residues. Trimming removed 3 bases at V and 5 bases at J, with 11 bases between. The CDR3 DNA follows: TGTGCCAGCAGTTTGGGCGGGATAGACGAGCAGTACTTC. This sequence encodes CASSLGGIDEQYF.

Turning to this clone: This sample includes further DNA sequences coding for the same CDR3. The rearrangement joins TRBV21-1 to TRBJ1-1. TRBV21-1 is classified as a pseudogene. The CDR3 extends over 11 amino acids. CDR3 amino acids: CASTPRLKAFF. The CDR3 DNA follows: TGTGCCAGCACCCCCCGACTAAAAGCTTTCTTT.

On this clone: The identical CDR3 is also encoded by other nucleotide sequences in the sample. This chain uses TRBV28 with TRBJ1-2; D unclear. From germline, CDR1 is MDHEN and CDR2 SYDVKM. This CDR3 has 11 residues. The germline V and J ends were trimmed by 3 bases and 4 bases, with 3 bases remaining between them. The CDR3 region is CASSFGYGYTF. In nucleotides, the CDR3 is TGTGCCAGCAGTTTCGGCTATGGCTACACCTTC.

The rearrangement uses TRBV11-2 and TRBJ2-7; TRBD2 agrees at 7 bases. Germline V gene sequence: CDR1 SGHAT, CDR2 FQNNGV. This CDR3 comprises 13 residues. After removal of 5 bases from V and 6 bases from J, the junction contained 7 bases not matched to a gene. CDR3 in amino acids: CASSLPPGGEQYF. The CDR3 DNA is TGTGCCAGCAGCCTACCCCCGGGAGGCGAGCAGTACTTC.

This chain joins TRBV19 and TRBJ1-4; 9 bases agree with TRBD1. The V gene's germline CDR1 is LNHDA and CDR2 SQIVND (reference sequence). After removal of 5 bases from V and 6 bases from J, the junction contained 7 bases not matched to a gene. The CDR3 loop spans 15 amino acids. For the CDR3, the DNA is TGTGCCAGTAGTGGAGGACAGGGGAATGATGAAAAACTGTTTTTT. Protein sequence: CASSGGQGNDEKLFF.

V and J are TRBV9 and TRBJ2-3; D remains ambiguous. The V gene lost 0 bases and the J gene lost 4 bases, with 6 bases spanning the gap. The CDR3 runs 13 residues. CDR1 and CDR2 (germline): SGDLS, YYNGEE. The CDR3 is CASSVVSADTQYF. The CDR3, as DNA: TGTGCCAGCAGCGTAGTTAGTGCAGATACGCAGTATTTT.

The chain employs TRBV6-1 and TRBJ1-5; D unresolved. The CDR3 has 12 residues. Germline CDR1 and CDR2: MNHNS and SASEGT. Trimming left V 8 bases short and J 5 bases short, with 10 bases between. CDR3 sequence: CASSHMDQPQHF. The CDR3 DNA follows: TGTGCCAGCTCTCACATGGATCAGCCCCAGCATTTT.

This clone appeared once. This chain links TRBV15 with TRBJ2-1; no definite D call. Looked up from germline, CDR1 is LNHNV and CDR2 is YYDKDF (reference sequence). This CDR3 region has 14 residues. Trimming took off 0 bases at V and 7 bases at J, with 10 bases between the two ends. The CDR3 region has the DNA TGTGCCACCAGCAGAGAAGTCCAGTCTAATGAGCAGTTCTTC. Translation gives CATSREVQSNEQFF.

This clone came up once. The chain couples TRBV16 to TRBJ1-1; 8 bases align to TRBD1. The CDR3 extends over 17 amino acids. Trimming removed 5 bases from V and 1 base from J; junction bases left unmatched: 12. Germline values: CDR1 KGHSY, CDR2 FQNENV. As DNA, the CDR3 is TGTGCCAGCAGCTCATATGGACAGGGTTCTTGGAACACTGAAGCTTTCTTT. Its protein product is CASSSYGQGSWNTEAFF.

This clone has only one observation. The chain couples TRBV19 to TRBJ1-2, with a possible D match to TRBD1 (5 bases). The CDR3 is 15 residues long. V was clipped by 6 bases and J by 0 bases, with 14 bases between them. The germline V gene has CDR1 LNHDA and CDR2 SQIVND (reference sequence). The CDR3 DNA follows: TGTGCCAGTAGGTCTCCGGGACTCACTAACTATGGCTACACCTTC. It is translated as CASRSPGLTNYGYTF.

This clone was seen just once. J is TRBJ2-7 and V is TRBV7-9; D uncertain. CDR3 size: 14 residues. V gave up 5 bases and J gave up 7 bases, with 18 bases separating them. Germline loops: CDR1 SEHNR, CDR2 FQNEAQ (reference sequence). CDR3 in DNA: TGTGCCAGCAGCCAAACCCCCGCCGTACTGGAGCAGTACTTC. Encoded protein: CASSQTPAVLEQYF.

V usage is TRBV28 and J usage is TRBJ2-1; 7 bases fit TRBD1. The germline gives CDR1 MDHEN, CDR2 SYDVKM. The CDR3 covers 18 residues. With V trimmed by 1 base and J by 4 bases, 13 bases remained unmatched. CDR3 bases: TGTGCCAGCAGTTTATTTTACGGACAGGCAGTGAAATACAATGAGCAGTTCTTC. It translates to CASSLFYGQAVKYNEQFF.

This clone showed up just a few times. The DNA of the CDR3 is TGTGCCAGCAGTGACCCACAGGGGGCTCGGGGCTACACCTTC. It translates to CASSDPQGARGYTF. This rearrangement joins TRBV28 to TRBJ1-2; the match to TRBD1 covers 9 bases. V lost 5 bases, J lost 8 bases, and 9 bases stayed unmatched. Looked up from germline, CDR1 is MDHEN and CDR2 is SYDVKM. The CDR3 runs 14 residues.

V usage is TRBV4-1 and J usage is TRBJ2-1; D gene ambiguous. CDR1 is MGHRA and CDR2 is YSYEKL in the germline V gene. The ends were cut back, 4 bases at V and 4 bases at J, with 17 bases in the middle. This CDR3 region has 16 residues. CDR3 in DNA: TGCGCCAGCAGCCCCCAAGCGCAACCGTTATACAATGAGCAGTTCTTC. Its protein product is CASSPQAQPLYNEQFF.

The chain couples TRBV9 to TRBJ2-5, with a possible D match to TRBD2 (5 bases). The CDR3 consists of 14 residues. The V gene lost 2 bases and the J gene lost 4 bases, with 12 bases spanning the gap. Germline lookup yields CDR1 SGDLS and CDR2 YYNGEE. The CDR3 spells CASSVERGGETQYF. CDR3 nucleotide sequence: TGTGCCAGCAGCGTTGAGAGAGGAGGAGAGACCCAGTACTTC.

The rearrangement links TRBV7-2 to TRBJ2-2; possible D gene TRBD2, 5 bases. Germline loops: CDR1 SGHTA, CDR2 FQGNSA. This CDR3 has 16 amino acids. V shed 4 bases and J shed 0 bases, with 12 bases lying between them. CDR3 DNA: TGTGCCAGCAGCTCCCAAACCGGGACGAACACCGGGGAGCTGTTTTTT. It is translated as CASSSQTGTNTGELFF.

The chain combines TRBV7-9 with TRBJ2-5, with D tentatively TRBD2 (5 bases). Germline assignment: CDR1 SEHNR and CDR2 FQNEAQ (reference sequence). This CDR3 spans 16 amino acids. Trimming took off 5 bases at V and 4 bases at J, with 20 bases between the two ends. The CDR3 DNA follows: TGTGCCAGCAGCATACACGACCAATACGGAGGAGAGACCCAGTACTTC. Translated: CASSIHDQYGGETQYF.

The sample holds a few counts of this clone. The chain combines TRBV27 with TRBJ2-3, with 11 bases fitting TRBD1. Germline values: CDR1 MNHEY, CDR2 SMNVEV (reference sequence). This CDR3 has 15 amino acids. The junction had 5 bases not matched to a gene; V was cut back by 6 bases and J by 3 bases. The CDR3 coding sequence is TGTGCCAGCAGAAAGGGACAGGGGGTAACAGATACGCAGTATTTT. Translation gives CASRKGQGVTDTQYF.

This rearrangement joins TRBV11-2 to TRBJ1-4; 7 bases are shared with TRBD1. In germline, CDR1 is SGHAT, CDR2 FQNNGV. V gave up 5 bases and J gave up 0 bases; unmatched junction bases: 3. The CDR3 is made up of 15 amino acids. The CDR3, as DNA: TGTGCCAGCAGCCGTACAGGGGCAACTAATGAAAAACTGTTTTTT. Its translation: CASSRTGATNEKLFF.